This T cell receptor (beta chain) was captured by sequencing in a study of blood T cells in healthy people across ages. The study, taken as a whole, reports: Expanded clonotype shifts may have been confounded, as the donors had an unknown CMV status.

Healthy Caucasian individuals from Russia aged roughly 6 to 90 served as donors. There are a few counts of this clonotype. The antigen remains undetermined. The second PCR ran roughly 7 to 11 cycles with a sample-barcoded 5' primer and J-beta primers. TCRdb re-derived calls from the 5' RACE reads in MiXCR, one entry per CDR3 protein. This table holds roughly 1,000,000 distinct CDR3 sequences, approximately 25% found once. From germline, CDR1 is SGHVS and CDR2 FQNEAQ. CDR3 length: 17 residues. The ends were cut back, 5 bases at V and 5 bases at J, with 21 bases in the middle. These data also featured in a second study, about T cells of mothers and their children. Per that study: Overlap ran slightly, non-significantly higher for related than unrelated mother-child pairs.

The rearrangement uses TRBV7-8 and TRBJ1-4; TRBD1 might be the D (5 bases). The sequence was obtained from a girl aged 2-9 years in good health. The sample consisted of blood. The CDR3 region is CASSPEVLGERNEKLFF. In nucleotides, the CDR3 is TGTGCCAGCAGCCCGGAGGTTCTAGGGGAACGGAATGAAAAACTGTTTTTT.